Listed here are 6 T cell receptor beta chains from one sample, sequenced in a study of blood T cell repertoires in COVID-19. Clones were sequenced by immunoSEQ multiplex PCR, and TCRdb holds only the in-frame ones, with some missing. The repertoire holds approximately 220,000 clones, with approximately 86% as singletons. The sequencing input was PBMCs or T cells enriched from blood (not recorded which). These receptors came from a woman younger than 45 who had been exposed to COVID-19.

The chain recombines TRBV28 with TRBJ1-6; maybe TRBD1 (6 bases). Trimming removed 6 bases at V and 12 bases at J, with 21 bases between. The CDR3 consists of 15 residues. In germline, CDR1 is MDHEN, CDR2 SYDVKM. The CDR3 loop reads CASSHYTTGSGPLHF. The CDR3 DNA is TGTGCCAGCAGCCACTATACTACAGGGTCGGGACCCCTCCACTTT.

The rearrangement links TRBV27 to TRBJ1-6, with D tentatively TRBD1 (5 bases). In germline, CDR1 is MNHEY, CDR2 SMNVEV (reference sequence). The CDR3 contains 16 residues. V gave up 6 bases and J gave up 10 bases, with 22 bases separating them. CDR3 DNA sequence: TGTGCCAGCAGCCAACCCCAGGGTAATGTATGGTCACCCCTCCACTTT. Protein product: CASSQPQGNVWSPLHF.

The V gene is TRBV10-1, the J gene TRBJ2-1; D might be TRBD2 (5 bases). CDR1 and CDR2 from the germline V gene are WNHNN and SYGVQD (reference sequence). The CDR3 extends over 14 amino acids. V shed 0 bases and J shed 7 bases, with 10 bases lying between them. The CDR3 protein is CASSESSGWNEQFF. The CDR3 nucleotides are TGCGCCAGCAGTGAGTCCAGCGGATGGAATGAGCAGTTCTTC.

The chain couples TRBV7-2 to TRBJ1-1; 8 positions agree with TRBD1. Germline loops: CDR1 SGHTA, CDR2 FQGNSA. V was clipped by 1 base and J by 8 bases; unmatched bases: 9. The CDR3 is 15 amino acids. The CDR3 DNA reads as TGTGCCAGCAGCTTAGGGGACAGGAAACTACCAGAAGCTTTCTTT. Translation: CASSLGDRKLPEAFF.

The chain couples TRBV11-1 to TRBJ2-3, with 7 positions matching TRBD1. The germline CDR1 and CDR2 sequences are SGHAT and FQDESV (reference sequence). The CDR3 sequence is 14 residues long. J was trimmed by 6 bases and V by 5 bases; bases with no gene match: 8. CDR3 sequence: CASSTATGDDTQYF. The CDR3 nucleotides are TGTGCCAGCAGCACCGCAACAGGGGACGATACGCAGTATTTT. Variable domain in full (rest from reference TRBV11-1 and TRBJ2-3): EAEVAQSPRYKITEKSQAVAFWCDPISGHATLYWYRQILGQGPELLVQFQDESVVDDSQLPKDRFSAERLKGVDSTLKIQPAELGDSAMYLCASSTATGDDTQYFGPGTRLTVL.

The chain links TRBV11-2 to TRBJ2-1; 8 bases map to TRBD1. Germline CDR1 is SGHAT and CDR2 is FQNNGV. The CDR3 runs 18 residues. Losses at the gene ends were 5 bases for V and 8 bases for J; bases not matched to a gene: 20. CDR3 amino acids: CASSLVFGTGSYRDEQFF. In DNA, the CDR3 is TGTGCCAGCAGCCTTGTCTTCGGGACAGGTTCATATAGGGATGAGCAGTTCTTC.